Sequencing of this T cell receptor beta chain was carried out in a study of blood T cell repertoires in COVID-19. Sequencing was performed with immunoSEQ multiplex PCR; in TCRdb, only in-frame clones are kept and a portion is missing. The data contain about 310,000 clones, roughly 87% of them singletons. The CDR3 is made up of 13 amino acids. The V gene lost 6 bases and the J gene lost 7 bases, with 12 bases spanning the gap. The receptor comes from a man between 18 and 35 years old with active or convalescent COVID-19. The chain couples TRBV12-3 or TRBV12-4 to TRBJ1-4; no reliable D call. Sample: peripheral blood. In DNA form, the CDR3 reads TGTGCCAGCAGCAACGGGGATGGTGAAAAACTGTTTTTT. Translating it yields CASSNGDGEKLFF.